This T cell receptor (beta chain) was captured by sequencing in a study of shared T cell receptors in the human thymus. Using immunoSEQ multiplex PCR, the repertoire was profiled, and TCRdb retains in-frame clones only, with some absent. The repertoire has hundreds of thousands of clones, around nine tenths of them found once; the top ten carry 0.01%. This CDR3 has 15 amino acids. J lost 4 bases, V lost 4 bases, and 8 bases had no gene match. From germline, CDR1 is SGHAT and CDR2 FQNNGV. These data were also reused for a study on human thymus T cells. That work contributes: Corrective surgery for congenital heart defects was being performed on the healthy Finnish infants who served as donors. Thymic material originated from resections removed in the course of corrective heart surgery. Repertoires sampled from thymus and blood appeared biased in V and J gene usage. Reports from related research described highly overlapping thymic repertoires among unrelated individuals.

The chain joins TRBV11-2 to TRBJ2-7; 9 nucleotides line up with TRBD2. The source material was thymocytes. This clonotype was sampled from a boy in the first two years of life with a congenital heart defect. For the CDR3, the DNA is TGTGCCAGCAGCTACTCGGTAGCGGGAGCGTACGAGCAGTACTTC. It yields the protein CASSYSVAGAYEQYF.